A single sample is the source of the 30 T cell receptor beta chains below, sequenced in a study of radiotherapy plus CTLA-4 blockade in lung cancer. Using immunoSEQ multiplex PCR, the repertoire was profiled, and TCRdb retains in-frame clones only, with some absent. The sample contains about 38,000 clones, 70% to 75% of which appear only once. The material sequenced was peripheral blood, taken from a patient treated with radiotherapy plus ipilimumab. Receptors were obtained from a human donor with non-small cell lung cancer who had stable disease on radiotherapy plus ipilimumab.

The V call is TRBV7-9, the J call TRBJ1-1; TRBD1 matches at 7 bases. The CDR3 runs to 15 residues. Losses at the gene ends were 7 bases for V and 3 bases for J; bases not matched to a gene: 11. Germline-derived CDR1 and CDR2 are SEHNR and FQNEAQ (reference sequence). The chain's CDR3 is CASINRGSYDTEAFF. CDR3 in DNA: TGTGCCAGCATCAACAGGGGATCATACGACACTGAAGCTTTCTTT.

V is TRBV20-1 and J is TRBJ1-2; D call uncertain. V was shortened by 4 bases and J by 7 bases, with 10 bases between the two germline ends. The CDR3 is 11 amino acids. Germline lookup yields CDR1 DFQATT and CDR2 SNEGSKA (reference sequence). The DNA of the CDR3 is TGCAGTGCTAAAGGACTTGGTGGCTACACCTTC. Residues: CSAKGLGGYTF.

The chain links TRBV28 to TRBJ1-3, with D uncertain. CDR1 is MDHEN and CDR2 is SYDVKM in the germline V gene. V was trimmed by 8 bases and J by 0 bases, leaving 5 bases between them. The CDR3 spans 12 residues. The CDR3 spells CASQTSGNTIYF. The CDR3 region has the DNA TGTGCCAGCCAAACCTCTGGAAACACCATATATTTT.

The chain joins TRBV7-9 to TRBJ1-1; D call uncertain. Deletions cut 2 bases from V and 8 bases from J, with 6 bases between. The germline V gene encodes CDR1 SEHNR and CDR2 FQNEAQ (reference sequence). This CDR3 spans 11 amino acids. CDR3 DNA: TGTGCCAGCAGCTTAATGAGCGAAGCTTTCTTT. It specifies CASSLMSEAFF.

This rearrangement joins TRBV7-9 to TRBJ1-4; D is undetermined. The CDR3 is 14 residues long. Per the germline V gene, CDR1 is SEHNR and CDR2 is FQNEAQ (reference sequence). Trimming cost V 4 bases and J 4 bases, with 10 bases left between them. CDR3 sequence: CASSSDTFNEKLFF. CDR3 nucleotides: TGTGCCAGCAGCTCCGACACCTTTAATGAAAAACTGTTTTTT.

This clone appeared a few times. The chain links TRBV19 to TRBJ1-1; D perhaps matches TRBD1 (5 bases). The length of the CDR3 is 14 residues. The ends were cut back, 7 bases at V and 5 bases at J, with 17 bases in the middle. Germline V gives CDR1 LNHDA, CDR2 SQIVND (reference sequence). Here the CDR3 DNA reads TGTGCCAGTAAGGCGGAAGGGGTGGTGACTGAAGCTTTCTTT. This gives the protein CASKAEGVVTEAFF. The complete variable domain, with remaining parts taken from reference TRBV19 and TRBJ1-1, reads DGGITQSPKYLFRKEGQNVTLSCEQNLNHDAMYWYRQDPGQGLRLIYYSQIVNDFQKGDIAEGYSVSREKKESFPLTVTSAQKNPTAFYLCASKAEGVVTEAFFGQGTRLTVV.

The V call is TRBV2, the J call TRBJ1-1, with D unresolved. The CDR3 consists of 11 residues. CDR1 is SNHLY, CDR2 FYNNEI, per germline. Trimming took 6 bases from V and 2 from J, leaving 4 bases between them. In DNA, the CDR3 is TGTGCCAGCAGGGACAACACTGAAGCTTTCTTT. Translating it yields CASRDNTEAFF.

The V and J genes are TRBV20-1 and TRBJ1-2; D is ambiguous. The CDR3 runs to 9 residues. Germline V CDR1 and CDR2: DFQATT, SNEGSKA (reference sequence). In DNA, the CDR3 is TGCAGCAGTATCGAAGGCTACACCTTC. This codes for CSSIEGYTF.

The chain employs TRBV19 and TRBJ1-1, with 8 bases fitting TRBD1. The CDR3 is made up of 13 amino acids. The germline CDR1 and CDR2 sequences are LNHDA and SQIVND (reference sequence). The V and J ends lost 7 bases and 4 bases, in that order; junction bases with no gene match: 5. The CDR3 spells CASNPTGATEAFF. The DNA for the CDR3 is TGTGCCAGTAACCCGACAGGGGCCACTGAAGCTTTCTTT.

This clone was seen more than once but under ten times. The J gene is TRBJ1-2, the V gene TRBV5-4, with D possibly TRBD1 on 5 matching bases. CDR1 and CDR2 from the germline V gene are SGHNT and YYREEE (reference sequence). The ends were cut back, 1 base at V and 2 bases at J, with 6 bases in the middle. The CDR3 contains 13 residues. Written as DNA, the CDR3 is TGTGCCAGCAGCTTGCCAGGGAACTATGGCTACACCTTC. Protein: CASSLPGNYGYTF. Based on the CDR3 plus reference TRBV5-4 and TRBJ1-2, the full variable domain is ETGVTQSPTHLIKTRGQQVTLRCSSQSGHNTVSWYQQALGQGPQFIFQYYREEENGRGNFPPRFSGLQFPNYSSELNVNALELDDSALYLCASSLPGNYGYTFGSGTRLTVV.

This clone was counted a few times. This chain uses TRBV14 with TRBJ1-3; D gene unclear. The CDR3 consists of 16 residues. CDR1 and CDR2 (germline): SGHDN, FVKESK. V shed 1 base and J shed 0 bases, with 10 bases lying between them. CDR3 region: CASSQVAEHSGNTIYF. DNA for the CDR3: TGTGCCAGCAGCCAAGTAGCCGAGCACTCTGGAAACACCATATATTTT.

The rearrangement links TRBV7-3 to TRBJ2-3; 7 bases match TRBD1. The germline V gene has CDR1 SGHTA and CDR2 FQGTGA. V lost 5 bases to trimming and J lost 0 bases; unmatched junction nucleotides: 5. The CDR3 is 15 amino acids. Here the CDR3 reads CASSPTGFSTDTQYF. In nucleotides, the CDR3 is TGTGCCAGCAGCCCGACAGGGTTTAGCACAGATACGCAGTATTTT.

The chain carries TRBV27 and TRBJ1-1; 10 bases are a match to TRBD1. CDR1 MNHEY and CDR2 SMNVEV come from the germline V gene (reference sequence). With 5 bases clipped from V and 11 bases from J, the junction kept 11 bases outside the gene matches. The CDR3 is made up of 14 amino acids. The CDR3 protein is CASSLLRDRGWAFF. DNA of the CDR3: TGTGCCAGCAGTCTACTCCGGGACAGGGGATGGGCTTTCTTT.

This clone was counted between two and nine times. The gene calls are TRBV5-1 and TRBJ2-1; D is perhaps TRBD1 or TRBD2 (5 bases each). CDR1 and CDR2 (germline): SGHRS, YFSETQ. V was shortened by 4 bases and J by 6 bases, with 14 bases between the two germline ends. The CDR3 runs to 14 residues. CDR3 sequence: CASSLTGTSNEQFF. The CDR3 DNA reads as TGCGCCAGCAGCCTAACCGGGACCTCCAATGAGCAGTTCTTC.

The rearrangement links TRBV10-1 to TRBJ1-1; a weak D match, TRBD1 (6 bases). Trimming removed 5 bases at V and 3 bases at J, with 7 bases between. Germline V CDR1 and CDR2: WNHNN, SYGVQD (reference sequence). The CDR3 sequence is 12 residues long. CDR3 loop: CASSRTDTEAFF. CDR3 in DNA: TGCGCCAGCAGTCGGACAGACACTGAAGCTTTCTTT.

V gene TRBV18 combines with J gene TRBJ2-3; TRBD2 matches 8 bases. J gave up 0 bases and V 2 bases, and 10 bases lay outside the gene matches. CDR3 length: 18 amino acids. The germline V gene encodes CDR1 KGHSH and CDR2 LQKENI. The CDR3 protein is CASSPILVAGGSTDTQYF. In DNA, the CDR3 is TGTGCCAGCTCACCAATCTTGGTGGCGGGGGGTAGCACAGATACGCAGTATTTT.

The sample holds a few counts of this clone. The chain combines TRBV30 with TRBJ1-2, with unresolved D. Germline V CDR1 and CDR2: GTSNPN, SVGIG (reference sequence). Trimming took off 0 bases at V and 6 bases at J, with 11 bases between the two ends. This CDR3 contains 13 residues. The CDR3 spells CAWSVSAKDGYTF. The CDR3 nucleotides read TGTGCCTGGAGTGTGTCGGCAAAGGATGGCTACACCTTC. Full variable domain (rest looked up from reference TRBV30 and TRBJ1-2): SQTIHQWPATLVQPVGSPLSLECTVEGTSNPNLYWYRQAAGRGLQLLFYSVGIGQISSEVPQNLSASRPQDRQFILSSKKLLLSDSGFYLCAWSVSAKDGYTFGSGTRLTVV.

The gene calls are TRBV18 and TRBJ2-3; D possibly corresponds to TRBD1 (5 bases). Germline CDR1 is KGHSH and CDR2 is LQKENI. This CDR3 is 13 amino acids long. The V gene lost 2 bases and the J gene lost 4 bases, with 7 bases spanning the gap. The CDR3 reads CASSPIRADTQYF. The CDR3 coding sequence is TGTGCCAGCTCACCAATCAGGGCAGATACGCAGTATTTT.

V gene TRBV5-4 combines with J gene TRBJ1-2; possible D gene TRBD1, 5 bases. CDR1 and CDR2 (germline): SGHNT, YYREEE (reference sequence). V lost 1 base to trimming and J lost 3 bases, with 10 bases between them. The CDR3 consists of 14 residues. The CDR3 bases are TGTGCCAGCAGCTTGCAGGGATCGGACTATGGCTACACCTTC. This codes for CASSLQGSDYGYTF. Supplemented by reference TRBV5-4 and TRBJ1-2, the full variable domain reads ETGVTQSPTHLIKTRGQQVTLRCSSQSGHNTVSWYQQALGQGPQFIFQYYREEENGRGNFPPRFSGLQFPNYSSELNVNALELDDSALYLCASSLQGSDYGYTFGSGTRLTVV.

The J gene is TRBJ2-2, the V gene TRBV5-5; the match to TRBD2 covers 13 bases. The CDR3 extends over 18 amino acids. With 3 bases clipped from V and 1 base from J, the junction kept 6 bases outside the gene matches. CDR1 and CDR2 from the germline V gene are SGHKS and YYEKEE (reference sequence). CDR3 bases: TGTGCCAGCAGCTCCCGACTAGCGGGGGGCCGGAACACCGGGGAGCTGTTTTTT. This codes for CASSSRLAGGRNTGELFF.

This sequence joins TRBV30 and TRBJ2-5; 8 bases map to TRBD2. J was trimmed by 3 bases and V by 2 bases; bases with no gene match: 8. Per germline, CDR1 GTSNPN and CDR2 SVGIG (reference sequence). The CDR3 extends over 15 amino acids. In nucleotides, the CDR3 is TGTGCCTGGAGTACAGGGACTAGTAACAAAGAGACCCAGTACTTC. It specifies CAWSTGTSNKETQYF.

CDR3 residues: CASSLAYRAGGGTGELFF. DNA for the CDR3: TGTGCCAGCAGCTTAGCCTACCGGGCAGGGGGCGGCACCGGGGAGCTGTTTTTT. The chain recombines TRBV7-6 with TRBJ2-2, with TRBD1 identical over 8 bases. Germline-derived CDR1 and CDR2 are SGHVS and FNYEAQ. This CDR3 contains 18 residues. V shed 0 bases, J shed 4 bases, and the junction held 10 bases outside the gene matches.

This clone was observed once. The chain couples TRBV10-2 to TRBJ1-1, with D uncertain. The CDR3 runs 11 residues. Trimming cost V 3 bases and J 3 bases, with 2 bases left between them. Germline CDR1 is WSHSY and CDR2 is SAAADI. The DNA of the CDR3 is TGCGCCAGCAGTGACCACACTGAAGCTTTCTTT. Translated, it gives CASSDHTEAFF.

This clone was picked up a small number of times. This sequence joins TRBV4-1 and TRBJ1-1; D is ambiguous. Germline V gives CDR1 MGHRA, CDR2 YSYEKL. The CDR3 runs 14 residues. V lost 0 bases, J lost 5 bases, and 10 bases lay in between. This CDR3 reads CASSQDWGMTEAFF. In DNA, the CDR3 is TGCGCCAGCAGCCAAGATTGGGGAATGACTGAAGCTTTCTTT.

V and J are TRBV7-9 and TRBJ1-1; the D gene is possibly TRBD1 (5 bases). Trimming took 5 bases from V and 6 from J, leaving 13 bases between them. The germline gives CDR1 SEHNR, CDR2 FQNEAQ (reference sequence). CDR3 length: 13 amino acids. CDR3 in amino acids: CASSNGGEAEAFF. CDR3 sequence (DNA): TGTGCCAGCAGCAACGGGGGGGAGGCTGAAGCTTTCTTT. The variable domain in full, completed from reference TRBV7-9 and TRBJ1-1, reads DTGVSQNPRHKITKRGQNVTFRCDPISEHNRLYWYRQTLGQGPEFLTYFQNEAQLEKSRLLSDRFSAERPKGSFSTLEIQRTEQGDSAMYLCASSNGGEAEAFFGQGTRLTVV.

V is TRBV5-1 and J is TRBJ1-1; 8 positions match TRBD1. Trimming cost V 7 bases and J 0 bases; bases outside gene matches: 8. This CDR3 spans 15 amino acids. Germline loops: CDR1 SGHRS, CDR2 YFSETQ. CDR3 in amino acids: CASQSGQGMNTEAFF. The CDR3 region has the DNA TGCGCCAGCCAATCAGGACAGGGTATGAACACTGAAGCTTTCTTT.

This clone was picked up one time. The chain couples TRBV6-5 to TRBJ2-7; D uncertain. CDR3 length: 14 residues. Deletions cut 5 bases from V and 7 bases from J, with 18 bases between. Germline CDR1 reads MNHEY; CDR2 reads SVGAGI. The CDR3 nucleotides are TGTGCCAGCAGTGAGCCAGCTATTTCGAATGAGCAGTACGTC. Amino acids: CASSEPAISNEQYV.

The rearrangement links TRBV5-1 to TRBJ1-2, with 9 bases aligning to TRBD1. Per the germline V gene, CDR1 is SGHRS and CDR2 is YFSETQ. This CDR3 spans 14 amino acids. V trimming: 0 bases; J trimming: 4 bases; junction bases outside the gene matches: 1. The CDR3 loop reads CASSLEDRGYGYTF. CDR3 sequence (DNA): TGCGCCAGCAGCTTGGAGGACAGGGGCTATGGCTACACCTTC.

The genes are TRBV5-1 and TRBJ2-1; 14 positions agree with TRBD2. The germline V gene encodes CDR1 SGHRS and CDR2 YFSETQ. The ends lost 5 bases at V and 1 base at J; junction bases unmatched: 8. The CDR3 extends over 18 amino acids. The CDR3 sequence: CASRPGTSGGPSYNEQFF. In DNA form, the CDR3 reads TGCGCCAGCAGGCCCGGGACTAGCGGGGGCCCTTCCTACAATGAGCAGTTCTTC.

The genes are TRBV6-1 and TRBJ2-3; no definite D call. CDR1 and CDR2 (germline): MNHNS, SASEGT. Trimming pared 2 bases from V and 3 bases from J, leaving 12 bases between. The CDR3 contains 15 residues. CDR3 in DNA: TGTGCCAGCAGTGAACTTGGCGCTGCTACAGATACGCAGTATTTT. Its protein is CASSELGAATDTQYF.